The 31 T cell receptor beta chains below all came from one sample that was sequenced in a study of cytomegalovirus exposure and HLA in healthy donors. TCRdb's table, derived via immunoSEQ multiplex PCR, lists solely in-frame clones and lacks some. This table holds some 49,000 clones, 94% found once. Input material: PBMCs. The receptors here all came from a woman younger than 35 in good health and CMV-seropositive.

This chain uses TRBV11-2 with TRBJ2-2, with TRBD2 identical over 12 bases. The germline gives CDR1 SGHAT, CDR2 FQNNGV. The CDR3 spans 16 residues. Trimming removed 8 bases from V and 8 bases from J; junction bases left unmatched: 12. CDR3 in amino acids: CASVEGLAGRGGELFF. As DNA, the CDR3 is TGTGCCAGCGTGGAGGGACTAGCGGGCAGGGGAGGGGAGCTGTTTTTT. Using reference TRBV11-2 and TRBJ2-2 for the parts outside the CDR3, the full variable domain is EAGVAQSPRYKIIEKRQSVAFWCNPISGHATLYWYQQILGQGPKLLIQFQNNGVVDDSQLPKDRFSAERLKGVDSTLKIQPAKLEDSAVYLCASVEGLAGRGGELFFGEGSRLTVL.

This clone has just one count. V usage is TRBV2 and J usage is TRBJ2-3, with D possibly matching TRBD2 (6 bases). V was trimmed by 1 base and J by 4 bases, leaving 12 bases between them. The length of the CDR3 is 15 residues. CDR1 and CDR2 (germline): SNHLY, FYNNEI. The CDR3 region has the DNA TGTGCCAGCAGTGAAGGGCGGGGCGGGGCAGATACGCAGTATTTT. The encoded protein is CASSEGRGGADTQYF.

V gene TRBV5-4 combines with J gene TRBJ2-3, with D tentatively TRBD1 (6 bases). CDR3 length equals 15 residues. Germline CDR1 SGHNT, CDR2 YYREEE (reference sequence). V was pared by 0 bases and J by 0 bases, with 8 bases between. Written as DNA, the CDR3 is TGTGCCAGCAGCTTGGGGGGGCCTAGCACAGATACGCAGTATTTT. It yields the protein CASSLGGPSTDTQYF.

The CDR3 DNA is TGTGCCAGTAGTATTTGGTCTGGGCAGGGTAATGAGCAGTTCTTC. Translation: CASSIWSGQGNEQFF. V and J are TRBV19 and TRBJ2-1; weak D call: TRBD1 (5 bases). This CDR3 is built from 15 residues. Germline V gene data show CDR1 as LNHDA and CDR2 as SQIVND (reference sequence). Trimming left V 3 bases short and J 7 bases short, with 16 bases between.

The chain is built from TRBV6-4 and TRBJ2-1; TRBD2 agrees at 7 bases. Per germline, CDR1 MRHNA and CDR2 SNTAGT. V trimming: 0 bases; J trimming: 1 base; junction bases outside the gene matches: 3. The CDR3 extends over 16 amino acids. The CDR3 is CASSDSSGRSYNEQFF. The DNA for the CDR3 is TGTGCCAGCAGTGACTCTAGCGGGCGTTCCTACAATGAGCAGTTCTTC.

The rearrangement joins TRBV4-1 to TRBJ2-1; 10 nucleotides align to TRBD2. CDR3 length equals 17 residues. With 2 bases clipped from V and 4 bases from J, the junction kept 8 bases outside the gene matches. Germline V gives CDR1 MGHRA, CDR2 YSYEKL. The CDR3 is CASSQRIAGGRYNEQFF. The CDR3 coding sequence is TGCGCCAGCAGCCAACGAATAGCGGGAGGAAGATACAATGAGCAGTTCTTC.

The chain has TRBV28 and TRBJ2-2, with TRBD1 matching over 7 bases. The CDR3 sequence is 15 residues long. With 1 base clipped from V and 8 bases from J, the junction kept 7 bases outside the gene matches. Germline V CDR1 and CDR2: MDHEN, SYDVKM. The CDR3 is CASSLFDRAAGELFF. CDR3 in DNA: TGTGCCAGCAGTTTATTCGACAGGGCGGCGGGGGAGCTGTTTTTT.

The J gene is TRBJ1-1, the V gene TRBV30, with 7 positions matching TRBD1. Germline CDR1 reads GTSNPN; CDR2 reads SVGIG (reference sequence). The CDR3 sequence is 12 residues long. V shed 0 bases and J 14 bases; nucleotides not matched to a gene: 9. CDR3 amino acids: CAWSVYGEGGFF. The CDR3 coding sequence is TGTGCCTGGAGTGTGTACGGAGAAGGGGGCTTCTTT.

V gene TRBV18 combines with J gene TRBJ2-5; 9 nucleotides line up with TRBD1. Germline CDR1 is KGHSH and CDR2 is LQKENI. V lost 5 bases to trimming and J lost 4 bases; unmatched junction nucleotides: 14. The CDR3 length is 17 residues. CDR3 coding DNA: TGTGCCAGCTCATCCCAAGGACAGGGGAAGGTTAGAGAGACCCAGTACTTC. This codes for CASSSQGQGKVRETQYF.

The CDR3 sequence is CASSLRVQPQHF. Here the CDR3 DNA reads TGTGCCAGCAGTTTACGAGTGCAGCCCCAGCATTTT. The chain is built from TRBV6-5 and TRBJ1-5; D remains ambiguous. V lost 4 bases, J lost 7 bases, and 8 bases lay in between. The CDR3 runs 12 residues. The germline V gene has CDR1 MNHEY and CDR2 SVGAGI.

The rearrangement joins TRBV2 to TRBJ2-3, with 10 nucleotides matching TRBD2. Losses at the gene ends were 4 bases for V and 5 bases for J; bases not matched to a gene: 6. The CDR3 spans 15 residues. The germline V gene has CDR1 SNHLY and CDR2 FYNNEI. For the CDR3, the DNA is TGTGCCAGCAGTGTCCTAGCGGGAGCCCAAGATACGCAGTATTTT. Its translation: CASSVLAGAQDTQYF.

V is TRBV15 and J is TRBJ1-5; a possible D gene is TRBD1 (6 bases). The CDR3 is 16 amino acids. Germline V gene data show CDR1 as LNHNV and CDR2 as YYDKDF (reference sequence). The germline V and J ends were trimmed by 5 bases and 2 bases, with 16 bases remaining between them. CDR3 in DNA: TGTGCCACCAGCGGATACGGGGGGCGACGCAATCAGCCCCAGCATTTT. This encodes CATSGYGGRRNQPQHF.

The chain employs TRBV5-1 and TRBJ2-7; 7 nucleotides align to TRBD1. V shed 2 bases and J 0 bases; nucleotides not matched to a gene: 5. The CDR3 length is 15 residues. The germline V gene has CDR1 SGHRS and CDR2 YFSETQ. CDR3 in DNA: TGCGCCAGCAGCTTTGGCGACAGGGACTCCTACGAGCAGTACTTC. Its protein is CASSFGDRDSYEQYF.

This chain joins TRBV28 and TRBJ2-5; D might be TRBD1 (5 bases). The CDR3 runs 15 residues. V shed 2 bases and J shed 0 bases, with 10 bases lying between them. Germline CDR1 reads MDHEN; CDR2 reads SYDVKM. DNA for the CDR3: TGTGCCAGCAGTTTACCCCAGACAGACCAAGAGACCCAGTACTTC. Its translation: CASSLPQTDQETQYF.

The V gene is TRBV28, the J gene TRBJ2-2, with 7 bases lining up with TRBD2. The CDR3 length is 15 residues. CDR1 is MDHEN, CDR2 SYDVKM, per germline. The trim removed 2 bases at V and 4 bases at J, leaving 4 bases unmatched. Written as DNA, the CDR3 is TGTGCCAGCAGTTTAAGACTAGCCCTCACCGGGGAGCTGTTTTTT. Protein: CASSLRLALTGELFF.

The chain carries TRBV19 and TRBJ2-7, with TRBD1 matching over 8 bases. CDR1 and CDR2 (germline): LNHDA, SQIVND (reference sequence). This CDR3 contains 14 residues. J gave up 3 bases and V 4 bases, and 5 bases lay outside the gene matches. CDR3 sequence (DNA): TGTGCCAGTAGTACGGGGACAGGCCGCTACGAGCAGTACTTC. The encoded protein is CASSTGTGRYEQYF.

The genes are TRBV2 and TRBJ2-6; possibly TRBD2 for D (5 bases). The CDR3 contains 18 residues. Germline V gene data show CDR1 as SNHLY and CDR2 as FYNNEI. Trimming took 2 bases from V and 2 from J, leaving 16 bases between them. This CDR3 is CASSERLSGRPGANVLTF. CDR3 DNA: TGTGCCAGCAGTGAACGACTTTCGGGAAGGCCTGGGGCCAACGTCCTGACTTTC. Full variable domain (rest looked up from reference TRBV2 and TRBJ2-6): EPEVTQTPSHQVTQMGQEVILRCVPISNHLYFYWYRQILGQKVEFLVSFYNNEISEKSEIFDDQFSVERPDGSNFTLKIRSTKLEDSAMYFCASSERLSGRPGANVLTFGAGSRLTVL.

The chain recombines TRBV5-1 with TRBJ2-1, with 11 nucleotides matching TRBD2. Germline trimming cut 4 bases from V and 8 bases from J; bases unmatched to any gene: 8. The germline CDR1 and CDR2 sequences are SGHRS and YFSETQ. The CDR3 spans 15 residues. CDR3 DNA: TGCGCCAGCAGCCCATGGGGACTAGCGGATGATGAGCAGTTCTTC. Its protein is CASSPWGLADDEQFF.

The chain joins TRBV18 to TRBJ2-7; 9 positions agree with TRBD2. After removal of 5 bases from V and 7 bases from J, the junction contained 15 bases not matched to a gene. The germline CDR1 and CDR2 sequences are KGHSH and LQKENI. CDR3 size: 16 residues. In DNA, the CDR3 is TGTGCCAGCTCAACAAAGGGGACGGGACTAGCTTGGGAGCAGTACTTC. Amino acids: CASSTKGTGLAWEQYF.

This clone was observed once. V and J are TRBV15 and TRBJ2-7; D remains ambiguous. Germline V lookup: CDR1 LNHNV, CDR2 YYDKDF (reference sequence). The CDR3 loop spans 14 amino acids. The V and J ends lost 0 bases and 3 bases respectively, with 9 bases between them. In DNA, the CDR3 is TGTGCCACCAGCAGAGAATGGGCCAACTACGAGCAGTACTTC. This gives the protein CATSREWANYEQYF.

DNA of the CDR3: TGTGCCAGCAGTTTGGAACCGGGACAGGGGTCGTACGAGCAGTACTTC. Translating gives CASSLEPGQGSYEQYF. The chain carries TRBV27 and TRBJ2-7; 10 bases map to TRBD1. The CDR3 runs to 16 residues. Losses at the gene ends were 3 bases for V and 4 bases for J; bases not matched to a gene: 9. Germline V lookup: CDR1 MNHEY, CDR2 SMNVEV (reference sequence).

V usage is TRBV27 and J usage is TRBJ1-1; D gene unclear. Trimming pared 4 bases from V and 1 base from J, leaving 7 bases between. Germline V CDR1 and CDR2: MNHEY, SMNVEV (reference sequence). The CDR3 spans 13 residues. The CDR3 region is CASSSRGNTEAFF. The CDR3 nucleotides read TGTGCCAGCAGTTCTCGAGGGAACACTGAAGCTTTCTTT.

The V call is TRBV14, the J call TRBJ2-1, with 9 bases that match TRBD1. This CDR3 has 15 residues. The germline V gene encodes CDR1 SGHDN and CDR2 FVKESK. J lost 2 bases, V lost 1 base, and 0 bases had no gene match. CDR3 protein: CASSQGQGAYNEQFF. CDR3 bases: TGTGCCAGCAGCCAAGGACAGGGGGCCTACAATGAGCAGTTCTTC.

The chain combines TRBV9 with TRBJ2-1, with D possibly being TRBD2 (5 bases). This CDR3 region has 17 residues. The germline CDR1 and CDR2 sequences are SGDLS and YYNGEE. V lost 0 bases and J 9 bases, leaving 22 bases between the germline ends. CDR3 sequence: CASSVAPLAWADGEQFF. CDR3 nucleotides: TGTGCCAGCAGCGTAGCCCCCCTAGCCTGGGCGGACGGTGAGCAGTTCTTC.

In its sample, this clone was seen a few times. V gene TRBV10-1 combines with J gene TRBJ2-1; 12 bases are shared with TRBD2. The CDR3 totals 17 residues. V was clipped by 5 bases and J by 5 bases; unmatched bases: 10. Per the germline V gene, CDR1 is WNHNN and CDR2 is SYGVQD (reference sequence). The CDR3 sequence is CASSSRLAGVGDNEQFF. The DNA for the CDR3 is TGCGCCAGCAGTTCACGACTAGCGGGAGTGGGGGACAATGAGCAGTTCTTC.

DNA for the CDR3: TGTGCCAGCAGCCGTCCTAGGACAGGGGGTGAAAAACTGTTTTTT. It codes for CASSRPRTGGEKLFF. This rearrangement joins TRBV7-9 to TRBJ1-4; TRBD1 matches at 10 bases. The trim removed 5 bases at V and 7 bases at J, leaving 7 bases unmatched. There are 15 residues in the CDR3. Looked up from germline, CDR1 is SEHNR and CDR2 is FQNEAQ (reference sequence).

The chain couples TRBV6-4 to TRBJ2-3; 9 bases align to TRBD1. This CDR3 contains 14 residues. The J segment lost 1 base and the V segment lost 4 bases, leaving 0 bases of the junction unmatched. CDR1 is MRHNA, CDR2 SNTAGT, per germline. The chain's CDR3 is CASSGTGGTDTQYF. CDR3 nucleotide sequence: TGTGCCAGCAGTGGGACAGGGGGCACAGATACGCAGTATTTT.

This clone was picked up one time. This chain connects TRBV6-5 to TRBJ1-1; 10 bases match TRBD1. CDR3 length equals 15 residues. In germline, CDR1 is MNHEY, CDR2 SVGAGI. The V segment lost 2 bases and the J segment 6 bases; nucleotides outside the gene matches: 6. The DNA for the CDR3 is TGTGCCAGCAGTTACACGACAGGGGGCAACGCTGAAGCTTTCTTT. Translation gives CASSYTTGGNAEAFF.

The rearrangement uses TRBV5-1 and TRBJ2-3; TRBD2 matches 15 bases. CDR1 SGHRS and CDR2 YFSETQ come from the germline V gene. V shed 4 bases and J 5 bases; nucleotides not matched to a gene: 8. The length of the CDR3 is 17 residues. CDR3 sequence reads: CASSPGTSGRTGDTQYF. In DNA form, the CDR3 reads TGCGCCAGCAGCCCCGGGACTAGCGGGAGGACCGGAGATACGCAGTATTTT.

This clone was seen a single time. V usage is TRBV30 and J usage is TRBJ2-7; TRBD2 matches at 9 bases. V lost 0 bases, J lost 0 bases, and 12 bases stayed unmatched. CDR1 is GTSNPN and CDR2 is SVGIG in the germline V gene (reference sequence). The CDR3 is 18 amino acids. CDR3 nucleotides: TGTGCCTGGAGTGTACGGAATAGCGGGAGACCCAACTCCTACGAGCAGTACTTC. This sequence encodes CAWSVRNSGRPNSYEQYF.

The V gene is TRBV4-2, the J gene TRBJ2-2; 12 nucleotides line up with TRBD2. J gave up 6 bases and V 4 bases, and 6 bases lay outside the gene matches. CDR1 LGHNA and CDR2 YNFKEQ come from the germline V gene. The CDR3 runs to 16 residues. The chain's CDR3 is CASSPTTSGSAGELFF. CDR3 DNA sequence: TGTGCCAGCAGCCCGACGACTAGCGGGAGTGCCGGGGAGCTGTTTTTT.